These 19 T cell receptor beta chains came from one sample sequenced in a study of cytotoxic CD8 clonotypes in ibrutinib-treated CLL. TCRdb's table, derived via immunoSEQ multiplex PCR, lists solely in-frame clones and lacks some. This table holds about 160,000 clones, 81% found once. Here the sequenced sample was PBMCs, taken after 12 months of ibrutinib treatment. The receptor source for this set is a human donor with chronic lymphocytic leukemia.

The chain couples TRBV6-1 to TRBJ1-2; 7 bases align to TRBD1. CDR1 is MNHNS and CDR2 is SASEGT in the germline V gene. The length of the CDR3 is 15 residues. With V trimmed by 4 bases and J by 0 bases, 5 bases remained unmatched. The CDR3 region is CASSGPGQPNYGYTF. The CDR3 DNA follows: TGTGCCAGCAGTGGGCCGGGACAGCCTAACTATGGCTACACCTTC.

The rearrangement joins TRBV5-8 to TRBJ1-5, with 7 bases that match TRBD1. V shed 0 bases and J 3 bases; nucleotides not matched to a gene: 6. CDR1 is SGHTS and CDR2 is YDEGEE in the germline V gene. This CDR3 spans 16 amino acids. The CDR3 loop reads CASSLAGQADNQPQHF. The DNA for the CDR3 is TGTGCCAGCAGCTTGGCCGGACAGGCAGACAATCAGCCCCAGCATTTT.

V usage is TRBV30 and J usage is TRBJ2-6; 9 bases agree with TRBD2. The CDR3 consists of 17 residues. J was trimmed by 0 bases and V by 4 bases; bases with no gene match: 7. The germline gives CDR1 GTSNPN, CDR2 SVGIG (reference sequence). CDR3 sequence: CAWISASGVSGANVLTF. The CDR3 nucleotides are TGTGCCTGGATCTCGGCTAGCGGGGTCTCTGGGGCCAACGTCCTGACTTTC.

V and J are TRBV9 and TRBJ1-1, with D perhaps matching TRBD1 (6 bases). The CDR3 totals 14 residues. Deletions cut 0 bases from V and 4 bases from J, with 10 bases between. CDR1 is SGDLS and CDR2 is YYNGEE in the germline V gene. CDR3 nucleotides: TGTGCCAGCAGCGTAGATGGGGGCTCCACTGAAGCTTTCTTT. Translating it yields CASSVDGGSTEAFF.

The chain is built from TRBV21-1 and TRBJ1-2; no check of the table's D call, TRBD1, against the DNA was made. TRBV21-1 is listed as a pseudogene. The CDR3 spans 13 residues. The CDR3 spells CAEGTGTNYGYTF. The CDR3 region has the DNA TGTGCCGAGGGGACAGGGACCAACTATGGCTACACCTTC.

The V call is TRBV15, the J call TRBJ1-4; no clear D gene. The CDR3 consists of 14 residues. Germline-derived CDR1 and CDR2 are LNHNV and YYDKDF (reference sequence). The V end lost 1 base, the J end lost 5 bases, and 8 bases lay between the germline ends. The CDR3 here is CATSRGGENEKLFF. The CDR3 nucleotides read TGTGCCACCAGCAGAGGGGGAGAGAATGAAAAACTGTTTTTT.

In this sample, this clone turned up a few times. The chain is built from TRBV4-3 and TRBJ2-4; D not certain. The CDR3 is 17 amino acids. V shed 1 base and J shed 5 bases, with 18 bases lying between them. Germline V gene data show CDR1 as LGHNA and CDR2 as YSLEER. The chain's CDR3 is CASSQAAGFYPQNIQYF. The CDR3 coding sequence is TGCGCCAGCAGCCAAGCCGCCGGGTTCTACCCCCAAAACATTCAGTACTTC.

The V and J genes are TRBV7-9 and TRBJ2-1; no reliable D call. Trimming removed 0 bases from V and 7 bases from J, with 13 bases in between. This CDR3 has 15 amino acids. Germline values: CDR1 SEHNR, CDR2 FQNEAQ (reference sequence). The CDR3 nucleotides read TGTGCCAGCAGCTTAGCGACTGCCCTTCCAAATGAGCAGTTCTTC. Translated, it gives CASSLATALPNEQFF.

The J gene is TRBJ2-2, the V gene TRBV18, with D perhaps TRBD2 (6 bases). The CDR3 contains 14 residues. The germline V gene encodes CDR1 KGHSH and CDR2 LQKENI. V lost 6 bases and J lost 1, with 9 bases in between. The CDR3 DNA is TGTGCCAGCTCCGGGACTGGGAACACCGGGGAGCTGTTTTTT. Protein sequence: CASSGTGNTGELFF. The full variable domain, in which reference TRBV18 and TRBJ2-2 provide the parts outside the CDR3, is NAGVMQNPRHLVRRRGQEARLRCSPMKGHSHVYWYRQLPEEGLKFMVYLQKENIIDESGMPKERFSAEFPKEGPSILRIQQVVRGDSAAYFCASSGTGNTGELFFGEGSRLTVL.

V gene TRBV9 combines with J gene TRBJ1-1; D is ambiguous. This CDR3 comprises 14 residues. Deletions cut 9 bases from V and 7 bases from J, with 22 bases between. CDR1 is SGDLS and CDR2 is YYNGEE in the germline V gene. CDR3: CATEQLGGNGEAFF. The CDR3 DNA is TGTGCCACCGAACAATTGGGAGGGAACGGTGAAGCTTTCTTT.

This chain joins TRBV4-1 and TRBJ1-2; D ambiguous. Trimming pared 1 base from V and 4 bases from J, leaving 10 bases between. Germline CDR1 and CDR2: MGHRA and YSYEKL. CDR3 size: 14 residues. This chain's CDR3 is CASSQGPLSYGYTF. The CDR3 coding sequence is TGCGCCAGCAGCCAAGGTCCATTGAGCTATGGCTACACCTTC.

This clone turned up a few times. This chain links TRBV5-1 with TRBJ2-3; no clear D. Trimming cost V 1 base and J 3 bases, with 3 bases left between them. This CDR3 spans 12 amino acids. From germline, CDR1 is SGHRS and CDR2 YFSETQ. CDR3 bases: TGCGCCAGCAGCTTGTCGACAGATACGCAGTATTTT. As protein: CASSLSTDTQYF.

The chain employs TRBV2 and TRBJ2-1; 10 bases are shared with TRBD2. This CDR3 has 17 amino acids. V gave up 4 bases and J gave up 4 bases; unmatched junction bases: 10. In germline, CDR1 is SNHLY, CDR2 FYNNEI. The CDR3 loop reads CASSGTSGRLLYNEQFF. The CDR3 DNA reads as TGTGCCAGCAGTGGGACTAGCGGACGCCTCCTGTACAATGAGCAGTTCTTC. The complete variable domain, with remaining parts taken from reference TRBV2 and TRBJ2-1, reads EPEVTQTPSHQVTQMGQEVILRCVPISNHLYFYWYRQILGQKVEFLVSFYNNEISEKSEIFDDQFSVERPDGSNFTLKIRSTKLEDSAMYFCASSGTSGRLLYNEQFFGPGTRLTVL.

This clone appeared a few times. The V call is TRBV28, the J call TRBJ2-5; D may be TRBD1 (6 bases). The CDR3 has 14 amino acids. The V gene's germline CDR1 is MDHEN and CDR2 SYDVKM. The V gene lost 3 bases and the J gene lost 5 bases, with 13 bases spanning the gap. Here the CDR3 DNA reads TGTGCCAGCAGTTTTGCAGGCCAGGGGGAGACCCAGTACTTC. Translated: CASSFAGQGETQYF.

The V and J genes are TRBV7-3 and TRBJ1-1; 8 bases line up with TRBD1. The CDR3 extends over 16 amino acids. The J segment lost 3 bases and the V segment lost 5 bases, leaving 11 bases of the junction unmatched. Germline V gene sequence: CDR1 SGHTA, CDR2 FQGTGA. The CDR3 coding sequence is TGTGCCAGCAGCCCCCGATCGACAGGGGTGCACACTGAAGCTTTCTTT. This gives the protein CASSPRSTGVHTEAFF.

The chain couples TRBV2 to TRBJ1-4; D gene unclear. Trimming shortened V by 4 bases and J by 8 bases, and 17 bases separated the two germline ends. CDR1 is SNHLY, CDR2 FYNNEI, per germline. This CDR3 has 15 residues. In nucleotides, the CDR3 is TGTGCCAGCAGTGTGGAACATGGGAGGGCCGAAAAACTGTTTTTT. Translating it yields CASSVEHGRAEKLFF. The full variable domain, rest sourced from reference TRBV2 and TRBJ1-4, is EPEVTQTPSHQVTQMGQEVILRCVPISNHLYFYWYRQILGQKVEFLVSFYNNEISEKSEIFDDQFSVERPDGSNFTLKIRSTKLEDSAMYFCASSVEHGRAEKLFFGSGTQLSVL.

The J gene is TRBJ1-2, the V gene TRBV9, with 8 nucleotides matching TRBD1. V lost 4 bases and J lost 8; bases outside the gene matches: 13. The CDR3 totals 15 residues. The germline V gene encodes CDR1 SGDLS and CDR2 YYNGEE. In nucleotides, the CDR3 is TGTGCCAGCAGCCCCGGACAGGGAGTACCTATGGGCTACACCTTC. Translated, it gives CASSPGQGVPMGYTF. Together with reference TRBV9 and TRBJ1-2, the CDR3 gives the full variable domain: DSGVTQTPKHLITATGQRVTLRCSPRSGDLSVYWYQQSLDQGLQFLIQYYNGEERAKGNILERFSAQQFPDLHSELNLSSLELGDSALYFCASSPGQGVPMGYTFGSGTRLTVV.

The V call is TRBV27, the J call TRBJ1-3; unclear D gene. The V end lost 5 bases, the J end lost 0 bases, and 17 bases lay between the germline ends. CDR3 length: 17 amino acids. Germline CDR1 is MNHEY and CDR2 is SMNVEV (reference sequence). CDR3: CASSPIGAEFSGNTIYF. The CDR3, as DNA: TGTGCCAGCAGTCCCATAGGAGCAGAGTTCTCTGGAAACACCATATATTTT.

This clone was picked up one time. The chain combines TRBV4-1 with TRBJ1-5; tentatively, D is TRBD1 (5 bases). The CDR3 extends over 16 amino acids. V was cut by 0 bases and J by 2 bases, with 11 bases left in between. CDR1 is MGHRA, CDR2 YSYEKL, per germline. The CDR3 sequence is CASSQEGRGGNQPQHF. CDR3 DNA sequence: TGCGCCAGCAGCCAAGAAGGGCGGGGGGGCAATCAGCCCCAGCATTTT.